One T cell receptor (beta chain) is described in this entry. The source of the sample is a study of blood T cell repertoires in COVID-19. Study at large: Specimens from acute and convalescent COVID-19 originated in the United States, Italy and Spain. T cells, B-cell-depleted T cells, or PBMCs provided the cDNA or gDNA that served as material.

How the authors handled the data: Using reference gene primer amplification, nucleated cell counts were estimated. Using immunoSEQ multiplex PCR, the repertoire was profiled, and TCRdb retains in-frame clones only, with some absent. V and J calls and clone size are as listed in that table; D and trimming were resolved from the DNA. The sample carries 250,000 to 350,000 clones, approximately 90% recorded once. Per germline, CDR1 SGHRS and CDR2 YFSETQ. The junction had 8 bases not matched to a gene; V was cut back by 4 bases and J by 6 bases. This CDR3 region has 15 residues. The TCR sequence derives from a man aged 25-45 years with acute or convalescent COVID-19. Sequences were obtained from peripheral blood. V gene TRBV5-1 combines with J gene TRBJ1-5, with 9 bases matching TRBD1. This CDR3 is CASSRDGTGFQPQHF. The CDR3 nucleotides read TGCGCCAGCAGCCGCGATGGGACAGGGTTTCAGCCCCAGCATTTT.